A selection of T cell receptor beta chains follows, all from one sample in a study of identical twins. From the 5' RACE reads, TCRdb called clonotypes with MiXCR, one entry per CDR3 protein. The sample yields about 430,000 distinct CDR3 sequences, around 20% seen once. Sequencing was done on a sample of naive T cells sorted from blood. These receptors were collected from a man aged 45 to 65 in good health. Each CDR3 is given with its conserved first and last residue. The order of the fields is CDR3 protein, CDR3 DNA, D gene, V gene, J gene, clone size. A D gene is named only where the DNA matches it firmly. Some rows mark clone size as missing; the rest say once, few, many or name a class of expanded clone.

CDR3aa: CASSETSGISRQFF
CDR3nt: TGTGCCAGCAGTGAAACTAGCGGGATCTCCAGGCAGTTCTTC
d_gene: TRBD2
v_gene: TRBV25-1
j_gene: TRBJ2-1
abundance: few

CDR3aa: CASTRGVTSGRNEQYF
CDR3nt: TGTGCCAGTACTCGTGGGGTGACTAGCGGGAGGAACGAGCAGTACTTC
d_gene: TRBD2
v_gene: TRBV27
j_gene: TRBJ2-7
abundance: -

CDR3aa: CASSRTAEQYF
CDR3nt: TGTGCCAGCAGTAGGACAGCAGAGCAGTACTTC
d_gene: -
v_gene: TRBV28
j_gene: TRBJ2-7
abundance: many

CDR3aa: CASSLVLAGEETQYF
CDR3nt: TGCGCCAGCAGCTTGGTTCTAGCGGGAGAAGAGACCCAGTACTTC
d_gene: TRBD2
v_gene: TRBV5-1
j_gene: TRBJ2-5
abundance: many

CDR3aa: CATRIAEGTDTQYF
CDR3nt: TGTGCCACCCGAATAGCGGAGGGCACAGATACGCAGTATTTT
d_gene: -
v_gene: TRBV27
j_gene: TRBJ2-3
abundance: many

CDR3aa: CASSIPVGTGHTDTQYF
CDR3nt: TGTGCCAGTAGTATCCCAGTCGGGACAGGGCACACAGATACGCAGTATTTT
d_gene: TRBD1
v_gene: TRBV19
j_gene: TRBJ2-3
abundance: -

CDR3aa: CASSQTGGAGYTF
CDR3nt: TGTGCCAGCAGCCAAACAGGGGGCGCGGGCTACACCTTC
d_gene: TRBD1
v_gene: TRBV7-9
j_gene: TRBJ1-2
abundance: -

CDR3aa: CSASRGERTEAFF
CDR3nt: TGCAGTGCCTCACGGGGGGAAAGGACTGAAGCTTTCTTT
d_gene: -
v_gene: TRBV20-1
j_gene: TRBJ1-1
abundance: -

CDR3aa: CASSLSSSYEQYF
CDR3nt: TGCGCCAGCAGTTTGTCCTCTAGCTACGAGCAGTACTTC
d_gene: -
v_gene: TRBV5-1
j_gene: TRBJ2-7
abundance: many

CDR3aa: CASSHDKEGTTRISQFF
CDR3nt: TGTGCCAGCAGCCACGATAAAGAAGGGACTACCCGTATAAGCCAGTTCTTC
d_gene: TRBD2
v_gene: TRBV4-2
j_gene: TRBJ2-1
abundance: -

CDR3aa: CASSSSGDYEQYF
CDR3nt: TGTGCCAGCAGTTCGTCAGGGGACTACGAGCAGTACTTC
d_gene: -
v_gene: TRBV6-2/TRBV6-3
j_gene: TRBJ2-7
abundance: -

CDR3aa: CASSLGSPETQYF
CDR3nt: TGTGCCAGCAGTTTAGGGTCCCCGGAGACCCAGTACTTC
d_gene: -
v_gene: TRBV12-3/TRBV12-4
j_gene: TRBJ2-5
abundance: -

CDR3aa: CASSFDSLPQHF
CDR3nt: TGTGCCAGCAGTTTTGACAGCTTGCCCCAGCATTTT
d_gene: -
v_gene: TRBV12-3/TRBV12-4
j_gene: TRBJ1-5
abundance: many

CDR3aa: CSARPVNTGELFF
CDR3nt: TGCAGTGCTAGACCGGTGAACACCGGGGAGCTGTTTTTT
d_gene: -
v_gene: TRBV20-1
j_gene: TRBJ2-2
abundance: many

CDR3aa: CASSSGDGRRSTDTQYF
CDR3nt: TGTGCCAGCAGCTCGGGTGACGGGAGGAGAAGCACAGATACGCAGTATTTT
d_gene: TRBD2
v_gene: TRBV7-9
j_gene: TRBJ2-3
abundance: -

CDR3aa: CSASSSAGLTDTQYF
CDR3nt: TGCAGTGCTAGTTCTAGCGCGGGCTTGACAGATACGCAGTATTTT
d_gene: -
v_gene: TRBV20-1
j_gene: TRBJ2-3
abundance: few

CDR3aa: CASSLTRGGSSHEQYF
CDR3nt: TGTGCCAGCAGCTTAACTCGTGGCGGGAGTAGCCACGAGCAGTACTTC
d_gene: TRBD2
v_gene: TRBV7-6
j_gene: TRBJ2-7
abundance: few

CDR3aa: CSARDDRASSYNSPLHF
CDR3nt: TGCAGTGCTAGAGATGACAGGGCCAGCTCCTATAATTCACCCCTCCACTTT
d_gene: TRBD1
v_gene: TRBV20-1
j_gene: TRBJ1-6
abundance: -

CDR3aa: CASSLDSGGWPQHF
CDR3nt: TGTGCCAGCAGCCTCGACAGCGGGGGATGGCCCCAGCATTTT
d_gene: -
v_gene: TRBV9
j_gene: TRBJ1-5
abundance: few

CDR3aa: CSAKTGLSYNEQFF
CDR3nt: TGCAGTGCAAAGACAGGGCTCTCCTACAATGAGCAGTTCTTC
d_gene: TRBD1
v_gene: TRBV20-1
j_gene: TRBJ2-1
abundance: few

CDR3aa: CAGDRGTAEAFF
CDR3nt: TGTGCCGGGGACAGGGGTACGGCTGAAGCTTTCTTT
d_gene: TRBD1
v_gene: TRBV30
j_gene: TRBJ1-1
abundance: -

CDR3aa: CASSLGRLAGTYEQYF
CDR3nt: TGCGCCAGCAGCCTTGGAAGACTAGCGGGTACCTACGAGCAGTACTTC
d_gene: TRBD2
v_gene: TRBV5-1
j_gene: TRBJ2-7
abundance: -

CDR3aa: CASSLRTITDTQYF
CDR3nt: TGTGCCAGCAGTCTTAGGACTATCACGGATACGCAGTATTTT
d_gene: -
v_gene: TRBV6-1
j_gene: TRBJ2-3
abundance: many

CDR3aa: CASRAHSGANVLTF
CDR3nt: TGTGCCAGCAGGGCCCACTCTGGGGCCAACGTCCTGACTTTC
d_gene: -
v_gene: TRBV6-2/TRBV6-3
j_gene: TRBJ2-6
abundance: -

CDR3aa: CASSLAASSGAYNEQFF
CDR3nt: TGCGCCAGCAGCTTGGCCGCTTCTAGCGGGGCCTACAATGAGCAGTTCTTC
d_gene: TRBD2
v_gene: TRBV5-1
j_gene: TRBJ2-1
abundance: -

CDR3aa: CASSHGGLAGNFNEQFF
CDR3nt: TGCGCCAGCAGCCATGGTGGACTAGCGGGTAATTTCAATGAGCAGTTCTTC
d_gene: TRBD2
v_gene: TRBV4-3
j_gene: TRBJ2-1
abundance: few

CDR3aa: CASSLAVGGRFIETQYF
CDR3nt: TGCGCCAGCAGCTTGGCGGTCGGCGGGAGATTCATAGAGACCCAGTACTTC
d_gene: TRBD2
v_gene: TRBV5-1
j_gene: TRBJ2-5
abundance: many

CDR3aa: CASQENTEAFF
CDR3nt: TGTGCCAGCCAAGAGAACACTGAAGCTTTCTTT
d_gene: -
v_gene: TRBV19
j_gene: TRBJ1-1
abundance: few

CDR3aa: CASPPGVAGNEQYF
CDR3nt: TGTGCCAGCCCCCCAGGGGTAGCGGGGAACGAGCAGTACTTC
d_gene: TRBD2
v_gene: TRBV12-3/TRBV12-4
j_gene: TRBJ2-7
abundance: -

CDR3aa: CSVERDNEQFF
CDR3nt: TGCAGCGTTGAGCGGGACAATGAGCAGTTCTTC
d_gene: -
v_gene: TRBV29-1
j_gene: TRBJ2-1
abundance: -

CDR3aa: CASSPSGTWYEQYF
CDR3nt: TGTGCCAGCAGCCCCTCCGGGACATGGTACGAGCAGTACTTC
d_gene: -
v_gene: TRBV9
j_gene: TRBJ2-7
abundance: -

CDR3aa: CASSYRTGNSPLHF
CDR3nt: TGTGCCAGCAGCTACCGAACAGGAAATTCACCCCTCCACTTT
d_gene: -
v_gene: TRBV3-1
j_gene: TRBJ1-6
abundance: few

CDR3aa: CSARGLAGVTSSYNEQFF
CDR3nt: TGCAGCGCACGGGGACTAGCGGGAGTCACAAGCTCCTACAATGAGCAGTTCTTC
d_gene: TRBD2
v_gene: TRBV29-1
j_gene: TRBJ2-1
abundance: -

CDR3aa: CSARDRGGVNFYEQYF
CDR3nt: TGCAGTGCTAGAGATCGTGGCGGGGTGAATTTCTACGAGCAGTACTTC
d_gene: -
v_gene: TRBV20-1
j_gene: TRBJ2-7
abundance: many

CDR3aa: CASTRQRRNTGELFF
CDR3nt: TGTGCCAGCACCCGACAGAGACGTAACACCGGGGAGCTGTTTTTT
d_gene: -
v_gene: TRBV12-3/TRBV12-4
j_gene: TRBJ2-2
abundance: many

CDR3aa: CASSLSTGGVYEQYF
CDR3nt: TGCGCCAGCAGCTTGTCCACAGGGGGCGTCTACGAGCAGTACTTC
d_gene: TRBD1
v_gene: TRBV5-1
j_gene: TRBJ2-7
abundance: few

CDR3aa: CASSHESTGYNEQFF
CDR3nt: TGCGCCAGCAGCCACGAATCTACAGGGTACAATGAGCAGTTCTTC
d_gene: -
v_gene: TRBV5-1
j_gene: TRBJ2-1
abundance: few

CDR3aa: CSVEEQGGYEQFF
CDR3nt: TGCAGCGTTGAGGAACAGGGGGGCTATGAGCAGTTCTTC
d_gene: TRBD1
v_gene: TRBV29-1
j_gene: TRBJ2-1
abundance: many

CDR3aa: CASSRASATGELFF
CDR3nt: TGCGCCAGCAGCCGCGCTAGCGCCACCGGGGAGCTGTTTTTT
d_gene: -
v_gene: TRBV4-1
j_gene: TRBJ2-2
abundance: many

CDR3aa: CAGSAGTFPHEQYF
CDR3nt: TGTGCCGGCAGTGCCGGGACCTTCCCCCACGAGCAGTACTTC
d_gene: -
v_gene: TRBV2
j_gene: TRBJ2-7
abundance: few

CDR3aa: CASRATGLGQPQHF
CDR3nt: TGTGCCAGCAGGGCGACAGGGTTGGGTCAGCCCCAGCATTTT
d_gene: TRBD1
v_gene: TRBV6-1
j_gene: TRBJ1-5
abundance: many

CDR3aa: CSARDGQTGRLPQHF
CDR3nt: TGCAGTGCTAGAGATGGACAGACAGGGAGGCTGCCCCAGCATTTT
d_gene: TRBD1
v_gene: TRBV20-1
j_gene: TRBJ1-5
abundance: few

CDR3aa: CASSSQGGTGELFF
CDR3nt: TGCGCCAGCAGCAGCCAGGGAGGGACCGGGGAGCTGTTTTTT
d_gene: TRBD2
v_gene: TRBV4-1
j_gene: TRBJ2-2
abundance: -